This entry lists 26 T cell receptor beta chains sequenced from one sample in a study of cytomegalovirus exposure and HLA in healthy donors. Primers: 60 Vbeta forward and 13 Jbeta reverse. The protocol was immunoSEQ multiplex PCR, while the TCRdb copy is restricted to in-frame clones and leaves out a portion. Counted here are under 100,000 clones, roughly 85% occurring once; the ten biggest clones make up 2.5%. Sequencing was carried out using PBMCs. These TCRs come from a man aged 25-40 years in good health and CMV-seronegative.

The chain employs TRBV4-3 and TRBJ2-7, with TRBD2 matching over 10 bases. Losses at the gene ends were 0 bases for V and 6 bases for J; bases not matched to a gene: 5. This CDR3 is 15 amino acids long. The germline gives CDR1 LGHNA, CDR2 YSLEER. Here the CDR3 reads CASSQDTSGRGEQYF. The CDR3 DNA is TGCGCCAGCAGCCAAGATACCAGCGGGAGGGGCGAGCAGTACTTC.

J is TRBJ1-2 and V is TRBV6-5, with D possibly TRBD1 on 5 matching bases. The length of the CDR3 is 15 residues. In germline, CDR1 is MNHEY, CDR2 SVGAGI. The V end lost 0 bases, the J end lost 5 bases, and 13 bases lay between the germline ends. The CDR3 loop reads CASSYSQGPRYGYTF. The DNA for the CDR3 is TGTGCCAGCAGTTACTCCCAGGGCCCTAGGTATGGCTACACCTTC.

The chain recombines TRBV7-9 with TRBJ2-3, with 12 bases that match TRBD2. This CDR3 has 18 residues. Unmatched junction bases numbered 6, after V lost 0 bases and J lost 2 bases. Germline V lookup: CDR1 SEHNR, CDR2 FQNEAQ (reference sequence). CDR3 region: CASSLALAGGGYTDTQYF. CDR3 sequence (DNA): TGTGCCAGCAGCTTAGCACTAGCGGGAGGCGGGTACACAGATACGCAGTATTTT.

The sample holds one count of this clone. Its ends do not fully match the called genes, so a read error is possible. Distinct nucleotide sequences in the sample also encode this CDR3. The chain has TRBV7-9 and TRBJ2-2; D perhaps matches TRBD2 (5 bases). Germline V CDR1 and CDR2: SEHNR, FQNEAQ (reference sequence). This CDR3 spans 14 amino acids. For the CDR3, the DNA is TGTTCCAGCAGCTTAGGAGGCAACACCGGGGAGCTGTTTTTT. This encodes CSSSLGGNTGELFF. The complete variable domain, with remaining parts taken from reference TRBV7-9 and TRBJ2-2, reads DTGVSQNPRHKITKRGQNVTFRCDPISEHNRLYWYRQTLGQGPEFLTYFQNEAQLEKSRLLSDRFSAERPKGSFSTLEIQRTEQGDSAMYLCSSSLGGNTGELFFGEGSRLTVL.

The rearrangement joins TRBV9 to TRBJ2-7, with D uncertain. The germline V and J ends were trimmed by 0 bases and 5 bases, with 6 bases remaining between them. Germline V CDR1 and CDR2: SGDLS, YYNGEE. This CDR3 spans 12 amino acids. The CDR3 DNA is TGTGCCAGCAGCGTAGATTCGGACGAGCAGTACTTC. Protein: CASSVDSDEQYF.

The chain links TRBV6-1 to TRBJ1-6, with D possibly TRBD1 on 6 matching bases. The V gene's germline CDR1 is MNHNS and CDR2 SASEGT. With 6 bases removed from V and 10 bases from J, the gap between germline ends came to 16 bases. The CDR3 sequence is 14 residues long. DNA for the CDR3: TGTGCCAGCAGGAGGCGACAGGCGGAATCACCCCTCCACTTT. It is translated as CASRRRQAESPLHF.

The chain carries TRBV28 and TRBJ1-4, with TRBD1 matching 9 bases. The CDR3 is 15 residues long. V lost 5 bases and J lost 10; bases outside the gene matches: 11. CDR1 is MDHEN and CDR2 is SYDVKM in the germline V gene. The CDR3 here is CASSPPPGQGVKLFF. The CDR3 DNA follows: TGTGCCAGCAGTCCCCCTCCGGGACAGGGAGTAAAACTGTTTTTT.

The chain couples TRBV5-1 to TRBJ1-6; D possibly corresponds to TRBD1 (6 bases). This CDR3 comprises 14 residues. CDR1 SGHRS and CDR2 YFSETQ come from the germline V gene. The germline V and J ends were trimmed by 4 bases and 7 bases, with 12 bases remaining between them. The CDR3 DNA follows: TGCGCCAGCAGCCCGGACAGAACGAATTCACCCCTCCACTTT. Its protein product is CASSPDRTNSPLHF.

The chain is built from TRBV28 and TRBJ1-1; possible D gene TRBD1, 5 bases. V gave up 0 bases and J gave up 4 bases, with 12 bases separating them. The CDR3 is made up of 15 amino acids. The V gene's germline CDR1 is MDHEN and CDR2 SYDVKM. The CDR3 sequence: CASSLWSGKGTEAFF. The CDR3 bases are TGTGCCAGCAGTTTATGGTCAGGGAAAGGCACTGAAGCTTTCTTT. The full variable domain, in which reference TRBV28 and TRBJ1-1 provide the parts outside the CDR3, is DVKVTQSSRYLVKRTGEKVFLECVQDMDHENMFWYRQDPGLGLRLIYFSYDVKMKEKGDIPEGYSVSREKKERFSLILESASTNQTSMYLCASSLWSGKGTEAFFGQGTRLTVV.

The chain recombines TRBV28 with TRBJ1-2; D not certain. CDR3 length: 13 amino acids. Trimming shortened V by 2 bases and J by 8 bases, and 12 bases separated the two germline ends. Germline V gene lookup returns CDR1 MDHEN and CDR2 SYDVKM. This CDR3 is CASSLRVSQGYTF. Written as DNA, the CDR3 is TGTGCCAGCAGTTTACGGGTATCGCAAGGCTACACCTTC.

This chain links TRBV6-1 with TRBJ1-2; the D is unclear. Germline V gene sequence: CDR1 MNHNS, CDR2 SASEGT. Trimming took 4 bases from V and 8 from J, leaving 14 bases between them. The CDR3 has 13 amino acids. DNA for the CDR3: TGTGCCAGCAGTGCTAGAGGCGGGTACGGCTACACCTTC. Translated, it gives CASSARGGYGYTF.

The rearrangement links TRBV14 to TRBJ2-7; possible D gene TRBD1, 5 bases. The CDR3 is made up of 14 amino acids. Per germline, CDR1 SGHDN and CDR2 FVKESK. Between the trimmed V and J ends, which lost 0 bases and 7 bases, there was a span of 13 bases. The CDR3 region has the DNA TGTGCCAGCAGCCAAGATTGGGGCCAGGCTGAGCAGTACTTC. Amino acid sequence: CASSQDWGQAEQYF.

This clone occurred a few times. CDR3 in DNA: TGTGCCAGCTCAGCAGGGGGAAATCAGCCCCAGCATTTT. Translated, it gives CASSAGGNQPQHF. This chain joins TRBV18 and TRBJ1-5, with 7 bases fitting TRBD1. Trimming cost V 5 bases and J 4 bases; bases outside gene matches: 2. The CDR3 has 13 amino acids. Germline-derived CDR1 and CDR2 are KGHSH and LQKENI.

In this sample, this clone turned up once. The genes are TRBV7-2 and TRBJ2-5; maybe TRBD1 (5 bases). The end of the DNA aligns better with TRBJ2-7, so the J call may be wrong. The CDR3 covers 13 residues. Germline lookup yields CDR1 SGHTA and CDR2 FQGNSA. CDR3 amino acids: CASSSGASYEQYF. The CDR3 nucleotides are TGTGCCAGCAGCTCTGGGGCCTCCTACGAGCAGTACTTC.

This clone was seen a handful of times. The rearrangement uses TRBV28 and TRBJ1-5; tentative D call: TRBD1 (6 bases). This CDR3 spans 13 amino acids. The V and J ends lost 10 bases and 7 bases respectively, with 17 bases between them. Per the germline V gene, CDR1 is MDHEN and CDR2 is SYDVKM. This chain's CDR3 is CAIGLGGTQPQHF. The CDR3 DNA is TGTGCCATCGGACTAGGGGGAACCCAGCCCCAGCATTTT.

The chain carries TRBV5-1 and TRBJ1-1; unclear D gene. V shed 4 bases and J shed 0 bases, with 16 bases lying between them. The CDR3 is 16 residues long. Germline lookup yields CDR1 SGHRS and CDR2 YFSETQ. The CDR3 loop is CASSRRTVKVNTEAFF. Here the CDR3 DNA reads TGCGCCAGCAGCCGGCGGACTGTTAAAGTGAACACTGAAGCTTTCTTT.

The CDR3 loop reads CASSVGGGQETQYF. CDR3 DNA: TGTGCCAGCTCTGTGGGGGGGGGCCAAGAGACCCAGTACTTC. The genes are TRBV7-2 and TRBJ2-5; 7 bases line up with TRBD2. The CDR3 is made up of 14 amino acids. Germline-derived CDR1 and CDR2 are SGHTA and FQGNSA. Unmatched junction bases numbered 7, after V lost 8 bases and J lost 1 base.

The V gene is TRBV15, the J gene TRBJ1-6; D gene uncertain. With 0 bases removed from V and 8 bases from J, the gap between germline ends came to 11 bases. The germline CDR1 and CDR2 sequences are LNHNV and YYDKDF (reference sequence). This CDR3 region has 15 residues. The CDR3 loop is CATSRDLVGDSPLHF. CDR3 coding DNA: TGTGCCACCAGCAGAGATCTCGTGGGAGATTCACCCCTCCACTTT. Drawing the rest from reference TRBV15 and TRBJ1-6, the complete variable domain is DAMVIQNPRYQVTQFGKPVTLSCSQTLNHNVMYWYQQKSSQAPKLLFHYYDKDFNNEADTPDNFQSRRPNTSFCFLDIRSPGLGDTAMYLCATSRDLVGDSPLHFGNGTRLTVT.

The rearrangement uses TRBV6-6 and TRBJ1-2; no clear D. Germline V lookup: CDR1 MNHNY, CDR2 SVGAGI (reference sequence). The V end lost 2 bases, the J end lost 4 bases, and 8 bases lay between the germline ends. CDR3 length equals 13 residues. The DNA of the CDR3 is TGTGCCAGCAGTTACGAGGGAGCCTATGGCTACACCTTC. Its translation is CASSYEGAYGYTF.

This chain joins TRBV19 and TRBJ1-1, with D perhaps matching TRBD1 (6 bases). Deletions cut 7 bases from V and 5 bases from J, with 17 bases between. This CDR3 is built from 14 residues. Looked up from germline, CDR1 is LNHDA and CDR2 is SQIVND (reference sequence). CDR3 nucleotide sequence: TGTGCCAGTACCTCCCAGGGGCTGAGGACTGAAGCTTTCTTT. Encoded protein: CASTSQGLRTEAFF.

This clone was seen only once. This chain uses TRBV28 with TRBJ2-7; 9 bases fit TRBD1. Germline V gives CDR1 MDHEN, CDR2 SYDVKM. J gave up 0 bases and V 5 bases, and 2 bases lay outside the gene matches. CDR3 length: 14 amino acids. The CDR3 spells CASSGDRDSYEQYF. CDR3 nucleotides: TGTGCCAGCAGTGGGGACAGGGACTCCTACGAGCAGTACTTC.

This clone came up once. This chain joins TRBV19 and TRBJ2-3, with D perhaps TRBD1 (5 bases). The CDR3 has 16 amino acids. V lost 4 bases to trimming and J lost 4 bases, with 18 bases between them. The V gene's germline CDR1 is LNHDA and CDR2 SQIVND (reference sequence). This CDR3 reads CASSKYSGRVADTQYF. CDR3 DNA sequence: TGTGCCAGTAGTAAATATAGTGGCAGGGTTGCAGATACGCAGTATTTT.

The chain is built from TRBV9 and TRBJ2-3; 11 bases agree with TRBD2. Germline assignment: CDR1 SGDLS and CDR2 YYNGEE. With V trimmed by 2 bases and J by 1 base, 0 bases remained unmatched. The length of the CDR3 is 15 residues. CDR3 residues: CASSVTSGGTDTQYF. The CDR3 DNA reads as TGTGCCAGCAGCGTGACTAGCGGGGGCACAGATACGCAGTATTTT. The whole variable domain, filled in from reference TRBV9 and TRBJ2-3, reads DSGVTQTPKHLITATGQRVTLRCSPRSGDLSVYWYQQSLDQGLQFLIQYYNGEERAKGNILERFSAQQFPDLHSELNLSSLELGDSALYFCASSVTSGGTDTQYFGPGTRLTVL.

This rearrangement joins TRBV5-4 to TRBJ1-4; possible D gene TRBD1, 6 bases. The CDR3 totals 16 residues. Trimming pared 4 bases from V and 2 bases from J, leaving 15 bases between. In germline, CDR1 is SGHNT, CDR2 YYREEE (reference sequence). In nucleotides, the CDR3 is TGTGCCAGCAGCCGCAGAGGGGGGGGTACTAATGAAAAACTGTTTTTT. This gives the protein CASSRRGGGTNEKLFF.

J is TRBJ2-6 and V is TRBV10-3; D perhaps matches TRBD2 (5 bases). The CDR3 has 20 residues. The germline V and J ends were trimmed by 4 bases and 1 base, with 23 bases remaining between them. Germline V gene sequence: CDR1 ENHRY, CDR2 SYGVKD. The CDR3, as DNA: TGTGCCATCAGTGGAAGGCAGGTCGCCGGAGGTCGGTCTGGGGCCAACGTCCTGACTTTC. Its protein product is CAISGRQVAGGRSGANVLTF.

The chain recombines TRBV29-1 with TRBJ2-7, with unresolved D. The CDR3 runs 13 residues. Germline-derived CDR1 and CDR2 are SQVTM and ANQGSEA. V gave up 5 bases and J gave up 2 bases, with 13 bases separating them. CDR3 in amino acids: CSVTPFAAYEQYF. The CDR3 DNA follows: TGCAGCGTTACACCCTTCGCAGCCTACGAGCAGTACTTC.